These 13 T cell receptor beta chains were sequenced from one sample in a study of vaccination effects on CD4 cells after COVID-19 (dated by TCRdb to 2021 to 2024). The antigens of these receptors remain unknown. To identify antigen-specific CD4+ T cell clonotypes by their expansion, the ViraFEST assay first stimulated PBMC with viral peptide pools and then applied TCR sequencing. After more than 9 days of culture, CD4+ T cells were isolated with the EasySep CD4+ T cell isolation kit. Negative nucleocapsid antibody results before and after vaccination confirmed that the healthy vaccine recipients had no prior SARS-CoV-2 infection. Library generation was performed with the immunoSEQ multiplex PCR assay. The table comes from immuneACCESS by way of TCRdb, which keeps in-frame sequences with V and J called. Part of the clones is missing from these tables; in studies checked, under half for an unresolved V gene and the rest for unknown reasons. The sample table shows tens of thousands of clones, and over 70% are seen once. Approximately 10% of the sample belongs to the ten largest clones.

The starting material was CD4+ T cells from PBMCs cultured with SARS-CoV-2 spike peptides, obtained before COVID-19 vaccination. The intended sense of this specimen's cell subset or site label: SARS-CoV-2 spike overlapping peptide pool stimulation. The receptors come from a human donor who received a COVID-19 vaccine.

The rearrangement links TRBV3-1 (or the pseudogene TRBV3-2) to TRBJ2-1; 7 bases agree with TRBD2. Trimming cost V 4 bases and J 4 bases; bases outside gene matches: 7. The CDR3 consists of 15 residues. Germline CDR1 reads LGHDT; CDR2 reads YNNKEL (reference sequence). The CDR3 sequence: CASSPEERGYNEQFF. For the CDR3, the DNA is TGTGCCAGCAGCCCCGAGGAGCGGGGTTACAATGAGCAGTTCTTC.

CDR3 sequence (DNA): TGTGCCAGCAGCTTACGACAGGGCGGAGGCACTGAAGCTTTCTTT. Protein product: CASSLRQGGGTEAFF. The chain combines TRBV7-9 with TRBJ1-1; 7 positions match TRBD1. The CDR3 contains 15 residues. Per the germline V gene, CDR1 is SEHNR and CDR2 is FQNEAQ (reference sequence). V was pared by 2 bases and J by 4 bases, with 7 bases of the junction left unmatched.

This chain joins TRBV6-6 and TRBJ2-2; 10 bases align to TRBD1. V shed 2 bases and J 6 bases; nucleotides not matched to a gene: 6. CDR3 length: 16 residues. Germline V gene lookup returns CDR1 MNHNY and CDR2 SVGAGI (reference sequence). The CDR3 DNA sequence: TGTGCCAGCAGTTACACCGGGACAGGGGCCGCCGGGGAGCTGTTTTTT. Translated: CASSYTGTGAAGELFF.

This sequence joins TRBV19 and TRBJ2-3; D ambiguous. CDR3 length equals 13 residues. The germline V gene encodes CDR1 LNHDA and CDR2 SQIVND (reference sequence). The V end was cut by 6 bases, the J end by 0 bases, with 7 bases between. DNA of the CDR3: TGTGCCAGTAGCCGGAGCAGCACAGATACGCAGTATTTT. Amino acid sequence: CASSRSSTDTQYF.

The chain uses TRBV7-2 and TRBJ2-1; tentatively, D is TRBD1 (6 bases). Germline-derived CDR1 and CDR2 are SGHTA and FQGNSA. The CDR3 covers 14 residues. V lost 3 bases and J lost 7, with 13 bases in between. CDR3 in DNA: TGTGCCAGCAGCTTTTACTCAGGGGTTAATGAGCAGTTCTTC. As protein: CASSFYSGVNEQFF.

V is TRBV3-1 (or the pseudogene TRBV3-2) and J is TRBJ1-6, with TRBD1 matching over 7 bases. Germline CDR1 reads LGHDT; CDR2 reads YNNKEL (reference sequence). Trimming removed 6 bases from V and 7 bases from J; junction bases left unmatched: 3. This CDR3 comprises 13 residues. CDR3 loop: CASSWDRNSPLHF. The DNA of the CDR3 is TGTGCCAGCAGTTGGGACAGAAATTCACCCCTCCACTTT.

The chain employs TRBV5-1 and TRBJ2-2; no clear D. The CDR3 is 15 amino acids. The germline gives CDR1 SGHRS, CDR2 YFSETQ. V was clipped by 0 bases and J by 0 bases, with 6 bases between them. The CDR3: CASSLDRSNTGELFF. As DNA, the CDR3 is TGCGCCAGCAGCTTGGACAGATCGAACACCGGGGAGCTGTTTTTT. Full variable domain (missing parts from reference TRBV5-1 and TRBJ2-2): KAGVTQTPRYLIKTRGQQVTLSCSPISGHRSVSWYQQTPGQGLQFLFEYFSETQRNKGNFPGRFSGRQFSNSRSEMNVSTLELGDSALYLCASSLDRSNTGELFFGEGSRLTVL.

V is TRBV2 and J is TRBJ1-1; D ambiguous. This CDR3 region has 13 residues. Trimming took off 5 bases at V and 6 bases at J, with 13 bases between the two ends. Germline CDR1 reads SNHLY; CDR2 reads FYNNEI. The CDR3 here is CASSRTSGSEAFF. In DNA, the CDR3 is TGTGCCAGCAGTCGGACTTCGGGCTCTGAAGCTTTCTTT.

The genes are TRBV6-5 and TRBJ2-5; possible D gene TRBD2, 6 bases. CDR1 and CDR2 from the germline V gene are MNHEY and SVGAGI. CDR3 size: 15 residues. Trimming shortened V by 2 bases and J by 3 bases, and 13 bases separated the two germline ends. The CDR3 sequence: CASSYALAVKETQYF. The CDR3 DNA follows: TGTGCCAGCAGTTACGCACTAGCAGTTAAAGAGACCCAGTACTTC.

The CDR3 region is CASSQDRGDEQFF. The CDR3 DNA reads TGCGCCAGCAGCCAAGATCGGGGCGATGAGCAGTTCTTC. The rearrangement joins TRBV4-3 to TRBJ2-1; possibly TRBD1 or TRBD2 for D (5 bases each). This CDR3 comprises 13 residues. Per germline, CDR1 LGHNA and CDR2 YSLEER. Trimming took 0 bases from V and 8 from J, leaving 8 bases between them.

The table lists this clone with a few counts. This chain joins TRBV5-1 and TRBJ2-2, with 8 bases that match TRBD1. The CDR3 loop spans 13 amino acids. V lost 3 bases and J lost 7; bases outside the gene matches: 2. CDR1 and CDR2 from the germline V gene are SGHRS and YFSETQ. CDR3 amino acids: CASSSQGGGELFF. CDR3 DNA: TGCGCCAGCAGCTCACAGGGGGGCGGGGAGCTGTTTTTT.

V and J are TRBV28 and TRBJ2-7, with D possibly TRBD2 on 5 matching bases. Looked up from germline, CDR1 is MDHEN and CDR2 is SYDVKM. The CDR3 is 13 amino acids. V lost 5 bases to trimming and J lost 7 bases, with 15 bases between them. The CDR3 sequence: CASSTPRGQEQYV. CDR3 nucleotide sequence: TGTGCCAGCAGTACCCCCCGCGGGCAGGAGCAGTACGTC.

This clone was counted between two and nine times. The genes are TRBV5-1 and TRBJ1-2, with TRBD1 as a possible D gene (5 bases). The CDR3 loop spans 13 amino acids. Trimming pared 4 bases from V and 5 bases from J, leaving 12 bases between. The germline V gene encodes CDR1 SGHRS and CDR2 YFSETQ. CDR3 DNA sequence: TGCGCCAGCAGCGGGGCAGGGCTGTATGGCTACACCTTC. Translation gives CASSGAGLYGYTF.